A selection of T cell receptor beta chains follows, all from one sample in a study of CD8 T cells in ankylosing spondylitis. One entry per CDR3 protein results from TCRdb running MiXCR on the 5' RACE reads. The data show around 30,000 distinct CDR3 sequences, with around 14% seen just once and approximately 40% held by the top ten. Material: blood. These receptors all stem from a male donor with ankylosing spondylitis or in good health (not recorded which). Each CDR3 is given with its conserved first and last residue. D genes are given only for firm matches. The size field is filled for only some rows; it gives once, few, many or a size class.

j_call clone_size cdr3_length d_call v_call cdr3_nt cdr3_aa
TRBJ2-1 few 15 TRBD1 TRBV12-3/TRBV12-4 TGTGCCAGCAGTTTTGGGACAGGGAAAGGCAATGAGCAGTTCTTC CASSFGTGKGNEQFF
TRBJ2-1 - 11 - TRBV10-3 TGTGCCATCAGTGACCACAATGAGCAGTTCTTC CAISDHNEQFF
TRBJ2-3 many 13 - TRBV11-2 TGTGCCAGCAGCCTCCAGGGAACAGATACGCAGTATTTT CASSLQGTDTQYF
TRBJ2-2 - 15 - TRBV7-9 TGTGCCAGCAGCTTAGGGGACATCAGGACCGGGGAGCTGTTTTTT CASSLGDIRTGELFF
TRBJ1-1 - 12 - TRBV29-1 TGCAGCGTCCGGGGTGGGAACACTGAAGCTTTCTTT CSVRGGNTEAFF
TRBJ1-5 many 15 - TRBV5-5 TGTGCCAGCAGCTTGGGAGTGGACGGGTGGGAGCCCCAGCATTTT CASSLGVDGWEPQHF
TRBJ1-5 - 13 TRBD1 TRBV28 TGTGCCAGCAAGTTAACAGGGGTTCAGCCCCAGCATTTT CASKLTGVQPQHF
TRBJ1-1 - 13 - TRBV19 TGTGCCAGTTCATCGGGGGGGAACACTGAAGCTTTCTTT CASSSGGNTEAFF
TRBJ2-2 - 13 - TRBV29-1 TGCAGCGTTGCGGGAGCGAACACCGGGGAGCTGTTTTTT CSVAGANTGELFF
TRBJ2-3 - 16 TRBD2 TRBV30 TGTGCCTGGACCCTCGGGGGGACTTTCTACTCCCATACGCAGTATTTT CAWTLGGTFYSHTQYF
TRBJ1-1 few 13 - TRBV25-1 TGTGCCAGCAGTGGGAGGGGCCTGGAAAAAGCTTTCTTT CASSGRGLEKAFF
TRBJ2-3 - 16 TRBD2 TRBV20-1 TGCAGTGCCAACGGACTAGCGGGAGGGTCGGGAGATACGCAGTATTTT CSANGLAGGSGDTQYF
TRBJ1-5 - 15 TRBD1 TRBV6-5 TGTGCCAGCAGTTACCGGGGACAGGGGGTCGGAGCCCAGCATTTT CASSYRGQGVGAQHF
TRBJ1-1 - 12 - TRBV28 TGTGCCAGCATTACGGGAAACACTGAAGCTTTCTTT CASITGNTEAFF
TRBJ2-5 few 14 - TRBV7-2 TGTGCCAGCAGCTCCCGTGGGCCGGTGCGGACCCAGTACTTC CASSSRGPVRTQYF
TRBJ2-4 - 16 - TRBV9 TGTGCCAGCAGCGTAGGGTGGATTGGTCCCGGAGCCATTCAGTACTTC CASSVGWIGPGAIQYF
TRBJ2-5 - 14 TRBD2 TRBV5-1 TGCGCCAGCAGCTTCGGGACTACTCAAGAGACCCAGTACTTC CASSFGTTQETQYF
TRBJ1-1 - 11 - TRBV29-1 TGCAGCGTTGGGAATAGGGCTGAAGCTTTCTTT CSVGNRAEAFF
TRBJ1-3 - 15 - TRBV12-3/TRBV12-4 TGTGCCAGCAGCCCGGTTGGCCGGTCTGGAAACACCATATATTTT CASSPVGRSGNTIYF
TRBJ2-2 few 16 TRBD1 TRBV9 TGTGCCAGCAGCGCGGGACAGGGGATCAACACCGGGGAGCTGTTTTTT CASSAGQGINTGELFF
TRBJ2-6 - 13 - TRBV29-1 TGCAGCGTTCAGGGAGTTGGGGCCAACGTCCTGACTTTC CSVQGVGANVLTF